This TCR beta chain stems from a study of blood T cells in healthy people across ages. Study-level findings and limits: In long-lived donors, naive CD4+ cell counts and diversity exceeded those of aged donors.

Between the trimmed V and J ends, which lost 1 base and 0 bases, there was a span of 15 bases. The CDR3 has 17 amino acids. A J-beta primer mix and a sample-barcoded 5' primer were used in a second PCR of about 6 to 12 cycles. The template-switch adaptor was a 5' adaptor with 12 random nucleotides. It tagged each cDNA molecule. TCRdb ran MiXCR on the 5' RACE reads and lists one entry per CDR3 protein. The sample holds fewer than 1,200,000 distinct CDR3 sequences; almost 25% are singletons and the top ten take 0.75%. This clonotype has a handful of counts. The antigen remains unidentified. Healthy Russian Caucasian donors spanned ages roughly 6 to 100 years. Each donor supplied 7.5 to 10 milliliters of peripheral blood. The same data also contributed to another study, on T cells of mothers and their children.

The clonotype was recovered from a girl aged 2 to 10 in good health. This chain uses TRBV12-3 or TRBV12-4 with TRBJ1-1; a weak D match, TRBD1 (5 bases). The sample taken for sequencing was blood. The CDR3 region has the DNA TGTGCCAGCAGTTTAGGGGACGGTACCTCGATGAACACTGAAGCTTTCTTT. Translation gives CASSLGDGTSMNTEAFF.